One and the same sample provided the 22 T cell receptor beta chains below, sequenced in a study of blood T cell repertoires in COVID-19. Method: immunoSEQ multiplex PCR; TCRdb's copy keeps in-frame clones and lacks some. This sample has more than 70,000 clones, with about 90% found just once. The sample taken for sequencing was peripheral blood. These receptors all stem from a woman in her fifties or sixties with active or convalescent COVID-19.

The rearrangement uses TRBV12-3 or TRBV12-4 and TRBJ1-4; 8 nucleotides align to TRBD1. Unmatched junction bases numbered 7, after V lost 6 bases and J lost 10 bases. The CDR3 length is 13 residues. The CDR3 coding sequence is TGTGCCAGCAGAGATTCCGGGACAGGAAAACTGTTTTTT. Its translation is CASRDSGTGKLFF.

This clone was seen just once. V is TRBV11-2 and J is TRBJ2-2; no clear D. The germline V gene has CDR1 SGHAT and CDR2 FQNNGV. The CDR3 has 14 amino acids. V shed 5 bases and J shed 4 bases, with 11 bases lying between them. CDR3 sequence reads: CASSLRVGTGELFF. CDR3 in DNA: TGTGCCAGCAGCCTCCGGGTAGGCACCGGGGAGCTGTTTTTT.

V and J are TRBV7-9 and TRBJ1-2; TRBD1 might be the D (5 bases). V was shortened by 1 base and J by 2 bases, with 8 bases between the two germline ends. CDR3 length equals 14 residues. The germline CDR1 and CDR2 sequences are SEHNR and FQNEAQ (reference sequence). In DNA, the CDR3 is TGTGCCAGCAGCTTAGATTCAGGGAACTATGGCTACACCTTC. Translated, it gives CASSLDSGNYGYTF.

The chain uses TRBV6-1 and TRBJ1-1, with 8 bases aligning to TRBD1. The V and J ends lost 4 bases and 1 base, in that order; junction bases with no gene match: 8. The CDR3 extends over 16 amino acids. Germline V gives CDR1 MNHNS, CDR2 SASEGT. CDR3 loop: CASSGTGRPPNTEAFF. Here the CDR3 DNA reads TGTGCCAGCAGTGGGACAGGGAGGCCCCCGAACACTGAAGCTTTCTTT.

CDR3 region: CASSLQGLTGDEQFF. The CDR3 DNA reads as TGTGCCAGCAGCTTGCAAGGGCTCACCGGGGATGAGCAGTTCTTC. The rearrangement joins TRBV5-4 to TRBJ2-1; tentatively, D is TRBD2 (5 bases). V was trimmed by 1 base and J by 8 bases, leaving 16 bases between them. This CDR3 is built from 15 residues. Germline V gene lookup returns CDR1 SGHNT and CDR2 YYREEE (reference sequence).

This chain joins TRBV7-2 and TRBJ2-7, with 9 bases identical to TRBD1. The CDR3 runs 15 residues. Germline CDR1 is SGHTA and CDR2 is FQGNSA. The trim removed 0 bases at V and 4 bases at J, leaving 4 bases unmatched. The CDR3: CASSLAMGQGYEQYF. CDR3 coding DNA: TGTGCCAGCAGCTTAGCGATGGGACAGGGTTACGAGCAGTACTTC.

Here the CDR3 DNA reads TGTGCCAGCAGTCCCCCCGGACAGCTGAGCACTGAAGCTTTCTTT. Translating gives CASSPPGQLSTEAFF. This rearrangement joins TRBV27 to TRBJ1-1; possibly TRBD1 for D (6 bases). The CDR3 extends over 15 amino acids. From germline, CDR1 is MNHEY and CDR2 SMNVEV (reference sequence). Trimming took off 5 bases at V and 4 bases at J, with 17 bases between the two ends.

This clone was seen a single time. The chain links TRBV12-3 or TRBV12-4 to TRBJ1-1; weak D call: TRBD1 (5 bases). The CDR3 length is 13 residues. V lost 1 base and J 10 bases, leaving 13 bases between the germline ends. CDR3 residues: CASSLERPQGAFF. Here the CDR3 DNA reads TGTGCCAGCAGTTTAGAAAGACCCCAGGGAGCTTTCTTT.

The CDR3 nucleotides are TGTGCCAGCAGTCGAACGGTAACAGATACGCAGTATTTT. It codes for CASSRTVTDTQYF. The chain has TRBV7-3 and TRBJ2-3; no definite D call. Trimming pared 6 bases from V and 3 bases from J, leaving 10 bases between. Germline V lookup: CDR1 SGHTA, CDR2 FQGTGA. CDR3 length equals 13 residues.

The chain employs TRBV6-5 and TRBJ1-4; D is uncertain. V lost 6 bases, J lost 10 bases, and 15 bases lay in between. This CDR3 has 13 residues. The germline V gene has CDR1 MNHEY and CDR2 SVGAGI. CDR3 region: CASSREQGRKLFF. The CDR3 DNA reads TGTGCCAGCAGCCGGGAACAAGGCAGAAAACTGTTTTTT.

The chain couples TRBV7-2 to TRBJ1-1; D gene unclear. Germline loops: CDR1 SGHTA, CDR2 FQGNSA. The CDR3 runs to 17 residues. Trimming pared 5 bases from V and 5 bases from J, leaving 24 bases between. The CDR3 protein is CASSPRPLEGSGTEAFF. Here the CDR3 DNA reads TGTGCCAGCAGCCCCCGGCCACTTGAAGGGTCGGGGACTGAAGCTTTCTTT.

The rearrangement joins TRBV10-3 to TRBJ2-3; D may be TRBD1 (5 bases). The V end lost 11 bases, the J end lost 4 bases, and 19 bases lay between the germline ends. CDR3 length equals 14 residues. The germline CDR1 and CDR2 sequences are ENHRY and SYGVKD. CDR3 in DNA: TGTGCCTCAACCGCTGGTGGGGCGGCAGATACGCAGTATTTT. Encoded protein: CASTAGGAADTQYF.

This clone was seen just once. This chain uses TRBV11-2 with TRBJ2-7; possible D gene TRBD1, 6 bases. V was pared by 5 bases and J by 6 bases, with 11 bases between. The length of the CDR3 is 12 residues. Germline lookup yields CDR1 SGHAT and CDR2 FQNNGV. CDR3 bases: TGTGCCAGCAGCCACAGGGATGTCGAGCAGTACTTC. Residues: CASSHRDVEQYF.

V is TRBV19 and J is TRBJ1-2; a possible D gene is TRBD1 (5 bases). Germline CDR1 is LNHDA and CDR2 is SQIVND (reference sequence). Trimming pared 7 bases from V and 8 bases from J, leaving 14 bases between. The CDR3 spans 12 residues. The CDR3 bases are TGTGCCAGTACCAGTCACAGGTTCGGCTACACCTTC. Translated: CASTSHRFGYTF.

The chain employs TRBV5-1 and TRBJ2-7; 7 positions agree with TRBD1. The trim removed 5 bases at V and 7 bases at J, leaving 12 bases unmatched. This CDR3 is built from 14 residues. In germline, CDR1 is SGHRS, CDR2 YFSETQ. CDR3 coding DNA: TGCGCCAGCAGTTCTAACGAGGGGGCGAGTGAGCAGTACTTC. This encodes CASSSNEGASEQYF.

The rearrangement joins TRBV5-1 to TRBJ2-1; 8 bases are shared with TRBD1. The CDR3 runs 16 residues. V gave up 5 bases and J gave up 7 bases; unmatched junction bases: 14. From germline, CDR1 is SGHRS and CDR2 YFSETQ. Here the CDR3 DNA reads TGCGCCAGCAGAGATCCTTCGAGACAGGGGATGAATGAGCAGTTCTTC. Amino acids: CASRDPSRQGMNEQFF.

This chain links TRBV5-1 with TRBJ2-3; 12 bases map to TRBD2. In germline, CDR1 is SGHRS, CDR2 YFSETQ. The CDR3 runs to 15 residues. Unmatched junction bases numbered 4, after V lost 4 bases and J lost 4 bases. The CDR3 spells CASSPGLAGSDTQYF. In DNA form, the CDR3 reads TGCGCCAGCAGCCCGGGACTAGCGGGTTCAGATACGCAGTATTTT.

The J gene is TRBJ2-3, the V gene TRBV27, with a tentative D call TRBD1 (5 bases). This CDR3 spans 13 amino acids. The germline V and J ends were trimmed by 1 base and 4 bases, with 6 bases remaining between them. Germline CDR1 reads MNHEY; CDR2 reads SMNVEV (reference sequence). CDR3 residues: CASSLWGSDTQYF. In DNA form, the CDR3 reads TGTGCCAGCAGTTTATGGGGCTCAGATACGCAGTATTTT.

The chain has TRBV7-8 and TRBJ2-2, with 9 bases fitting TRBD1. The CDR3 is made up of 14 amino acids. J lost 7 bases, V lost 4 bases, and 4 bases had no gene match. Germline V gene data show CDR1 as SGHVS and CDR2 as FQNEAQ. This CDR3 reads CASSSQGAVGELFF. CDR3 bases: TGTGCCAGCAGCTCACAGGGGGCCGTCGGGGAGCTGTTTTTT.

This sequence joins TRBV3-1 (or the pseudogene TRBV3-2) and TRBJ2-1, with a tentative D call TRBD2 (5 bases). Trimming stripped 7 bases from V and 0 bases from J, with 13 bases between. The CDR3 sequence is 15 residues long. The germline V gene has CDR1 LGHDT and CDR2 YNNKEL (reference sequence). CDR3 DNA: TGTGCCAGCACCCCCGGGGTTGGCTCCTACAATGAGCAGTTCTTC. This encodes CASTPGVGSYNEQFF.

This rearrangement joins TRBV5-1 to TRBJ2-2; TRBD2 matches 10 bases. Germline V lookup: CDR1 SGHRS, CDR2 YFSETQ. The length of the CDR3 is 16 residues. J lost 4 bases, V lost 4 bases, and 7 bases had no gene match. The CDR3 DNA is TGCGCCAGCAGCCCAGGGAGCGGGGGGGCCACCGGGGAGCTGTTTTTT. Protein product: CASSPGSGGATGELFF. The variable domain in full, completed from reference TRBV5-1 and TRBJ2-2, reads KAGVTQTPRYLIKTRGQQVTLSCSPISGHRSVSWYQQTPGQGLQFLFEYFSETQRNKGNFPGRFSGRQFSNSRSEMNVSTLELGDSALYLCASSPGSGGATGELFFGEGSRLTVL.

The chain combines TRBV9 with TRBJ2-3; 11 bases are a match to TRBD2. The germline V gene encodes CDR1 SGDLS and CDR2 YYNGEE. This CDR3 comprises 16 residues. The ends lost 0 bases at V and 2 bases at J; junction bases unmatched: 2. As DNA, the CDR3 is TGTGCCAGCAGCGTAGCTAGCGGGGGGCCCACAGATACGCAGTATTTT. As protein: CASSVASGGPTDTQYF.